The next 18 T cell receptor beta chains were all read from a single sample in a study of T cells in Graves' hyperthyroidism and ophthalmopathy (dated by TCRdb to the late 2010s). The library was built by means of multiplex PCR. Sequenced using an Illumina HiSeq 2000. The TCR beta CDR3 regions were amplified from the RNA transcripts. The TCR CDR3 was subjected to a first round of RT-PCR using the HTBI primer set and the Qiagen OneStep RT-PCR kit. TCRdb itself trimmed the public reads at Q25 with fastp, ran MiXCR and retained productive beta chains. Here each entry gathers all rows of one CDR3 protein and keeps the most common genes and DNA. The sample table contains roughly 420,000 distinct CDR3 sequences; only one count was recorded for about 15% of them. The ten largest make up around 14% of the sample. The sequenced material came from blood. These receptor sequences come from a woman aged 18-29 years with Graves' hyperthyroidism.

This clonotype was picked up many times. J is TRBJ2-1 and V is TRBV28; tentatively, D is TRBD2 (6 bases). There are 16 residues in the CDR3. V was cut by 3 bases and J by 4 bases, with 16 bases left in between. In germline, CDR1 is MDHEN, CDR2 SYDVKM. The CDR3 loop is CASSFGLGAGYNEQFF. For the CDR3, the DNA is TGTGCCAGCAGTTTTGGGCTTGGGGCGGGATACAATGAGCAGTTCTTC. The variable domain in full, completed from reference TRBV28 and TRBJ2-1, reads DVKVTQSSRYLVKRTGEKVFLECVQDMDHENMFWYRQDPGLGLRLIYFSYDVKMKEKGDIPEGYSVSREKKERFSLILESASTNQTSMYLCASSFGLGAGYNEQFFGPGTRLTVL.

This chain uses TRBV6-2 or TRBV6-3 with TRBJ2-5; either TRBD1 or TRBD2 may supply D (5 bases each). Germline CDR1 MNHEY, CDR2 SVGEGT. The CDR3 sequence is 14 residues long. The V end was cut by 5 bases, the J end by 7 bases, with 17 bases between. The CDR3 coding sequence is TGTGCCAGCAGTACCGGGACGCCGAAGGGGACCCAGTACTTC. It encodes CASSTGTPKGTQYF.

The rearrangement joins TRBV7-6 to TRBJ1-5; 7 nucleotides match TRBD1. From germline, CDR1 is SGHVS and CDR2 FNYEAQ. V was clipped by 3 bases and J by 7 bases; unmatched bases: 6. CDR3 length equals 14 residues. The CDR3 region is CASSLKGARQPQHF. DNA of the CDR3: TGTGCCAGCAGCTTGAAGGGGGCGAGGCAGCCCCAGCATTTT.

This clonotype was recorded many times. The DNA of the CDR3 is TGTGCCAGCAGCTCGGAGGGGGGGTCCGGAGCCTACAATGAGCAGTTCTTC. It translates to CASSSEGGSGAYNEQFF. The chain couples TRBV5-8 to TRBJ2-1; a possible D gene is TRBD2 (7 bases). The V end lost 3 bases, the J end lost 2 bases, and 18 bases lay between the germline ends. The length of the CDR3 is 17 residues. Germline assignment: CDR1 SGHTS and CDR2 YDEGEE.

A word on this clonotype: At one end, the junction sequence differs from germline, possibly due to a read error. This chain connects TRBV20-1 to TRBJ2-5; TRBD2 agrees at 11 bases. Germline V gives CDR1 DFQATT, CDR2 SNEGSKA (reference sequence). The CDR3 spans 12 residues. In DNA, the CDR3 is TGCAGTGCTGAACTAGCGGGAGAGTCCCAGTACTTC. Residues: CSAELAGESQYF.

This clonotype was seen at least ten times. The chain is built from TRBV12-3 or TRBV12-4 and TRBJ2-1, with D uncertain. The germline V and J ends were trimmed by 7 bases and 1 base, with 20 bases remaining between them. CDR3 length: 17 amino acids. The CDR3 region has the DNA TGTGCCAGCACCTTCCCTGCGGTAGGGTTGTCCTACAATGAGCAGTTCTTC. Translation: CASTFPAVGLSYNEQFF.

The chain combines TRBV12-3 or TRBV12-4 with TRBJ2-7; D might be TRBD2 (5 bases). V lost 7 bases, J lost 5 bases, and 15 bases lay in between. This CDR3 is built from 13 residues. This chain's CDR3 is CASTRRPSHEQYF. CDR3 DNA sequence: TGTGCCAGCACTCGACGTCCTAGCCACGAGCAGTACTTC.

Many counts were recorded for this clonotype. The chain couples TRBV3-1 to TRBJ1-1; D not resolved. The CDR3 consists of 14 residues. Trimming removed 2 bases at V and 0 bases at J, with 7 bases between. CDR1 is LGHDT and CDR2 is YNNKEL in the germline V gene (reference sequence). The CDR3, as DNA: TGTGCCAGCAGCCAACGGGGTATGAACACTGAAGCTTTCTTT. Protein sequence: CASSQRGMNTEAFF.

This clonotype has just a few counts. V and J are TRBV10-3 and TRBJ2-7; 10 bases match TRBD1. Germline V lookup: CDR1 ENHRY, CDR2 SYGVKD. CDR3 length: 13 amino acids. V gave up 9 bases and J gave up 6 bases; unmatched junction bases: 8. CDR3 amino acids: CAMGRDRGSEQYF. CDR3 in DNA: TGTGCCATGGGGCGGGACAGGGGCTCCGAGCAGTACTTC.

This clonotype has a count of ten or more. The chain employs TRBV2 and TRBJ2-1; D tentatively fits TRBD1 or TRBD2 (6 bases each). The CDR3 is made up of 15 amino acids. V lost 6 bases and J lost 5, with 17 bases in between. Germline loops: CDR1 SNHLY, CDR2 FYNNEI. The CDR3 sequence is CASSGIQGGHNEQFF. The CDR3, as DNA: TGTGCCAGCAGCGGGATCCAAGGGGGGCACAATGAGCAGTTCTTC. Complete variable domain (other parts from reference TRBV2 and TRBJ2-1): EPEVTQTPSHQVTQMGQEVILRCVPISNHLYFYWYRQILGQKVEFLVSFYNNEISEKSEIFDDQFSVERPDGSNFTLKIRSTKLEDSAMYFCASSGIQGGHNEQFFGPGTRLTVL.

The chain links TRBV12-3 or TRBV12-4 to TRBJ1-1; 8 bases fit TRBD1. Trimming cost V 8 bases and J 0 bases; bases outside gene matches: 14. This CDR3 has 17 residues. The CDR3 DNA reads as TGTGCCAGCTATGGATTACAGGGGGTAAGCATGAACACTGAAGCTTTCTTT. Its translation: CASYGLQGVSMNTEAFF.

This clonotype was counted between two and nine times. The chain joins TRBV6-1 to TRBJ2-2, with D possibly being TRBD2 (6 bases). The CDR3 is 19 residues long. The V end lost 4 bases, the J end lost 2 bases, and 23 bases lay between the germline ends. CDR1 MNHNS and CDR2 SASEGT come from the germline V gene. CDR3 in DNA: TGTGCCAGCAGTGTTAAGTCAGGGAGCAGCGGACTAAACACCGGGGAGCTGTTTTTT. Protein product: CASSVKSGSSGLNTGELFF.

In its sample, this clonotype was seen many times. V usage is TRBV13 and J usage is TRBJ2-1; 9 bases are a match to TRBD1. Germline-derived CDR1 and CDR2 are PRHDT and FYEKMQ (reference sequence). The CDR3 runs 17 residues. Unmatched junction bases numbered 15, after V lost 8 bases and J lost 4 bases. The CDR3 protein is CASYRKSGTGYYNEQFF. CDR3 DNA: TGTGCCAGCTACCGAAAGAGCGGGACAGGGTATTACAATGAGCAGTTCTTC.

At least ten counts were recorded for this clonotype. The chain has TRBV24-1 and TRBJ1-1; D unresolved. Trimming shortened V by 4 bases and J by 0 bases, and 8 bases separated the two germline ends. Germline lookup yields CDR1 KGHDR and CDR2 SFDVKD. The CDR3 consists of 14 residues. For the CDR3, the DNA is TGTGCCACCAGTGAGGGCGGCCTGAACACTGAAGCTTTCTTT. It encodes CATSEGGLNTEAFF.

This clonotype was seen ten or more times. The CDR3 coding sequence is TGTGCCAGCAGCCAAGGGGATTCACCCCTCCACTTT. It translates to CASSQGDSPLHF. The J gene is TRBJ1-6, the V gene TRBV7-3; D may be TRBD1 (5 bases). Trimming took 5 bases from V and 8 from J, leaving 7 bases between them. The CDR3 contains 12 residues. CDR1 and CDR2 (germline): SGHTA, FQGTGA.

This clonotype was picked up a small number of times. This chain links TRBV7-8 with TRBJ1-2, with a possible D match to TRBD1 (6 bases). Germline V gene data show CDR1 as SGHVS and CDR2 as FQNEAQ. The ends were cut back, 3 bases at V and 10 bases at J, with 9 bases in the middle. The CDR3 is 11 residues long. The CDR3 DNA reads TGTGCCAGCAGCTTTGGACAGATCTACACCTTC. Protein: CASSFGQIYTF.

This clonotype appeared a few times. This rearrangement joins TRBV29-1 to TRBJ1-2; D uncertain. The CDR3 consists of 13 residues. Trimming shortened V by 4 bases and J by 5 bases, and 14 bases separated the two germline ends. Germline values: CDR1 SQVTM, CDR2 ANQGSEA. The CDR3 coding sequence is TGCAGCGTTGTAAGAGAGGGCGTTTATGGCTACACCTTC. Translating gives CSVVREGVYGYTF. Full variable domain (rest looked up from reference TRBV29-1 and TRBJ1-2): SAVISQKPSRDICQRGTSLTIQCQVDSQVTMMFWYRQQPGQSLTLIATANQGSEATYESGFVIDKFPISRPNLTFSTLTVSNMSPEDSSIYLCSVVREGVYGYTFGSGTRLTVV.

The sample holds many counts of this clonotype. The J gene is TRBJ2-3, the V gene TRBV7-9; D remains unclear. This CDR3 has 12 amino acids. V was clipped by 0 bases and J by 10 bases, with 8 bases between them. Germline CDR1 SEHNR, CDR2 FQNEAQ (reference sequence). The DNA of the CDR3 is TGTGCCAGCAGCTTAGCATCGGGTGCGCAGTATTTT. This gives the protein CASSLASGAQYF.